This section outlines one T cell receptor beta chain sequence together with its context. Its antigen is not known. Some clones are missing from TCRdb's copy, which holds only in-frame ones; the method was immunoSEQ multiplex PCR. The table includes tens of thousands of clones, about nine tenths detected once. The sample is drawn from a study of OX40 agonist ivuxolimab in advanced cancers. V gave up 2 bases and J gave up 0 bases, with 5 bases separating them. The CDR3 covers 13 residues. From germline, CDR1 is SEHNR and CDR2 FQNEAQ (reference sequence). The study's findings and limits: The 0.1-3.0 mg/kg partial responders had among the lowest clonal expansion.

The V and J genes are TRBV7-9 and TRBJ2-7; D might be TRBD2 (5 bases). This clonotype was obtained from an adult with an advanced solid tumor such as melanoma, head and neck, liver or kidney cancer. The sequenced sample was CD4+ or CD8+ T cells sorted from blood, obtained in a trial of the OX40 agonist ivuxolimab. In nucleotides, the CDR3 is TGTGCCAGCAGCTTACGGGGCTCCTACGAGCAGTACTTC. This sequence encodes CASSLRGSYEQYF.